This TCR beta chain was captured in a study of blood T cell repertoires in COVID-19. Study-level information: Samples of COVID-19 (acute and convalescent) were obtained from the United States, Italy and Spain.

V shed 0 bases and J 6 bases; nucleotides not matched to a gene: 5. The CDR3 runs to 14 residues. Germline CDR1 and CDR2: SGDLS and YYNGEE. This clone was detected only a few times. Source study methods: For nucleated cells, counts were estimated from reference gene primer amplification. The repertoire was sequenced with immunoSEQ multiplex PCR; TCRdb's copy has only in-frame clones and lacks some. V, J and clone size were drawn from that table, and D and trimming were deduced from the DNA. The data show 220,000 or so clones, with 84% seen just once and roughly 5% held by the top ten. The receptor was isolated from a woman aged 60 to 75 who had recovered from COVID-19. The V gene is TRBV9, the J gene TRBJ1-2; TRBD1 aligns across 7 bases. The sequencing input was peripheral blood. This CDR3 is CASSVASTGNGYTF. CDR3 DNA sequence: TGTGCCAGCAGCGTAGCTTCGACAGGGAATGGCTACACCTTC.